This TCR beta chain derives from a study of patients and donors after allogeneic stem cell transplantation. This CDR3 has 13 residues. The V segment lost 6 bases and the J segment 9 bases; nucleotides outside the gene matches: 10. Germline V lookup: CDR1 DFQATT, CDR2 SNEGSKA (reference sequence). MiXCR, run by TCRdb on the RT-PCR reads, gives a single entry per CDR3 protein. The repertoire has approximately 430,000 distinct CDR3 sequences, approximately 16% of them found once; the top ten carry around 7.2%. The V gene is TRBV20-1, the J gene TRBJ2-1, with 8 bases that match TRBD2. The source of this sequence is a human donor who was either an allogeneic HSCT recipient or a stem cell or donor lymphocyte infusion donor (not recorded which). It is not recorded whose cells these are; they may come from a transplant donor. What was sequenced was blood, either unsorted or a sorted T cell fraction (not recorded which). CDR3 bases: TGCAGTGCCCGCGGGGGGTCCTTAGGTGAGCAGTTCTTC. It encodes CSARGGSLGEQFF.